The 2 T cell receptor beta chains below come from one sample, sequenced in a study of T cell clonotyping in hematopoietic cell transplantation. TCRdb's copy holds only in-frame clones and misses some; the assay was immunoSEQ multiplex PCR. The sample consists of some 30,000 clones, 80% to 95% of them appearing once. The sequencing here drew on PBMCs, taken 100 days after allogeneic stem cell transplant. The origin of the receptors is a female patient aged 50-59 years who had an allogeneic stem cell transplant from a related donor, so the T cells may come from the graft donor. Some clones in this sample may be carry-over from other donors' samples.

This clone is medium-sized in the sample. The rearrangement joins TRBV6-5 to TRBJ2-7; 7 positions agree with TRBD1. The CDR3 sequence is 13 residues long. CDR1 is MNHEY and CDR2 is SVGAGI in the germline V gene. V shed 8 bases, J shed 6 bases, and the junction held 10 bases outside the gene matches. The CDR3 coding sequence is TGTGCCAGCGGAGGCTTCGACAGGGTCGAGCAGTACTTC. Residues: CASGGFDRVEQYF.

The rearrangement links TRBV7-8 to TRBJ1-2; tentative D call: TRBD1 (6 bases). The germline V gene encodes CDR1 SGHVS and CDR2 FQNEAQ. V was shortened by 5 bases and J by 2 bases, with 9 bases between the two germline ends. This CDR3 has 13 amino acids. The CDR3 nucleotides are TGTGCCAGCAGCCCGCAGGGGAACTATGGCTACACCTTC. It encodes CASSPQGNYGYTF.